This entry is about one TCR beta chain. It was with 60 Vbeta and 13 Jbeta primers that the PCR ran. Sequencing was performed with immunoSEQ multiplex PCR; in TCRdb, only in-frame clones are kept and a portion is missing. The sample has 90,000 or so clones; over 75% are singletons. The sample originates from a study of cytomegalovirus exposure and HLA in healthy donors. This CDR3 comprises 17 residues. The V and J ends lost 2 bases and 6 bases, in that order; junction bases with no gene match: 10. The germline gives CDR1 MDHEN, CDR2 SYDVKM. This TCR was recovered from a male donor in good health and CMV-seropositive. Sequencing input: PBMCs. The chain couples TRBV28 to TRBJ2-3; 11 bases are a match to TRBD2. The CDR3 loop reads CASSLSTLAGGSDTQYF. The CDR3 nucleotides read TGTGCCAGCAGTTTAAGTACCTTAGCGGGAGGGTCGGATACGCAGTATTTT.